This T cell receptor beta chain was sequenced for a study of post-analysis software for immune sequencing data. Study-level background: There were relapsing-remitting, secondary progressive and progressive-relapsing multiple sclerosis among the disease courses included. Study-wide points: Strong same-batch co-clustering of samples appeared with F measure clustering. Patients with multiple sclerosis recorded significantly lower normalized Chao1 diversity than controls, the study found. Included in a set of roughly five TRBV segments more frequent in patients than controls were TRBV5-6, TRBV5-1 and TRBV20-1.

V dropped 5 bases and J dropped 0 bases, with 8 bases sitting between them. CDR1 and CDR2 (germline): SQVTM, ANQGSEA. This CDR3 comprises 14 residues. On this clonotype itself: What it recognizes is unknown.

TCR beta cDNA libraries had unique molecular identifiers. The source material, 1 to 10 million T cells, gave rise to about 460,000 cDNA molecules. MiXCR, applied by TCRdb to the PCR reads, yields one record per CDR3 protein. The sample includes hundreds of thousands of distinct CDR3 sequences, roughly three fifths of them seen just once. This sequence was found in a girl aged 2 to 9 with multiple sclerosis. The specimen sequenced was blood. The J gene is TRBJ2-6, the V gene TRBV29-1; D might be TRBD1 (6 bases). The CDR3 sequence: CSVLDSSGANVLTF. The CDR3 DNA follows: TGCAGCGTTCTGGACAGCTCTGGGGCCAACGTCCTGACTTTC.